Listed below are T cell receptor beta chains from one sample, sequenced in a study of cytomegalovirus exposure and HLA in healthy donors. Only in-frame clones appear in the TCRdb table, and some are missing; sequencing was by immunoSEQ multiplex PCR. The sample has more than 150,000 clones, 80% seen once; the top ten hold 0.65%. The sequenced sample was PBMCs. Receptor source: a boy aged 10-17 years in good health and CMV-seronegative. Both conserved end residues are part of each CDR3. D genes are given only for firm matches. Part of the rows lack a size; the others show once, few, many or a class for expanded clones.

>TRBJ1-1|TRBV19|.|.
TGTGCCACCCTTGAGGAAACTGAAGCTTTCTTT
CATLEETEAFF
>TRBJ2-1|TRBV7-2|.|TRBD2
TGTGCCAGCAGCTTTACCGGGACTAGTGGTTTGTTTCTTGAGCAGTTCTTC
CASSFTGTSGLFLEQFF
>TRBJ1-3|TRBV6-6|few|TRBD1
TGTGCCAGCAGCCTGACAGGGAACGCTGGAAACACCATATATTTT
CASSLTGNAGNTIYF
>TRBJ2-5|TRBV30|.|TRBD1
TGTGCCTGGAGTACAGGGGGCTTAACAGAGACCCAGTACTTC
CAWSTGGLTETQYF
>TRBJ1-1|TRBV7-2|.|TRBD1
TGTGCCAGCAGCTTAGGAGGGACAGGGTACGCGAACACTGAAGCTTTCTTT
CASSLGGTGYANTEAFF
>TRBJ2-7|TRBV11-3|.|TRBD2
TGTGCCAGCAGCTTAGAACTAGCGGGAGACCGCGAGCAGTACTTC
CASSLELAGDREQYF
>TRBJ2-5|TRBV18|.|TRBD2
TGTGCCAGCTCACCACAAGGTAGCGGGGGTGAGACCCAGTACTTC
CASSPQGSGGETQYF
>TRBJ1-6|TRBV6-1|.|.
TGTGCCTCTCGAAGAGCGTTTAATTCACCCCTCCACTTT
CASRRAFNSPLHF
>TRBJ2-1|TRBV13|.|.
TGTGCCAGCAGCTTAGATAGCAATGAGCAGTTCTTC
CASSLDSNEQFF
>TRBJ2-1|TRBV19|few|.
TGTGCCAGTAGGGGACTTTCCTACAATGAGCAGTTCTTC
CASRGLSYNEQFF
>TRBJ1-1|TRBV30|.|TRBD1
TGTGCCTGGAGCCGAGGAACAGGGGTTGAAGCTTTCTTT
CAWSRGTGVEAFF
>TRBJ2-5|TRBV9|.|TRBD2
TGTGCCAGCAGCGCGGGACTAGCGGGGGGTGAGACCCAGTACTTC
CASSAGLAGGETQYF
>TRBJ1-5|TRBV7-7|.|.
TGTGCTAGCAGCTTAGGGCAGGGTCAGCCCCAGCATTTT
CASSLGQGQPQHF
>TRBJ2-7|TRBV6-5|few|.
TGTGCCAGCAGTTCCTTAGCTACCCCCTACGAGCAGTACTTC
CASSSLATPYEQYF
>TRBJ2-3|TRBV28|.|TRBD1
TGTGCCAGCAGTTTGGGGACAGTATCCTTCTGGGAGTATTTT
CASSLGTVSFWEYF
>TRBJ2-5|TRBV5-4|.|TRBD1
TGTGCCAGCAGCTCGTACGGACGGGACAGGGTGTACTTC
CASSSYGRDRVYF